A single sample is the source of the 18 T cell receptor beta chains below, sequenced in a study of shared clonotypes between healthy human individuals (dated by TCRdb to 2018 to 2021). Libraries were built with the immunoSEQ multiplex PCR assay. As stored in TCRdb, this immuneACCESS dataset retains in-frame rearrangements with V and J assigned. A fraction of the clones does not appear; measured against another copy, unresolved V genes explain less than half of the discrepancy, and the remainder lacks a known reason. The sample data list a few million clones, and approximately 95% of these were observed just once. The biggest ten clones account for 0.1% to 0.15% of the sample. The sequenced sample was naive CD4+ T cells sorted from blood. The sample's cell subset or site label, in plain terms: CD45RA+ positively selected. The receptor source for this set is a man aged 18-30 years in good health.

This rearrangement joins TRBV19 to TRBJ2-7; D may correspond to TRBD1 or TRBD2 (6 bases each). The length of the CDR3 is 12 residues. CDR1 LNHDA and CDR2 SQIVND come from the germline V gene (reference sequence). With 6 bases removed from V and 7 bases from J, the gap between germline ends came to 13 bases. Here the CDR3 reads CASSLEGGEQYF. CDR3 nucleotide sequence: TGTGCCAGTAGCCTAGAGGGGGGTGAGCAGTACTTC.

V is TRBV5-1 and J is TRBJ2-1, with TRBD2 identical over 10 bases. Germline CDR1 and CDR2: SGHRS and YFSETQ. The CDR3 spans 14 residues. With V trimmed by 5 bases and J by 7 bases, 6 bases remained unmatched. Here the CDR3 DNA reads TGCGCCAGCAGTTCTACACTAGCGGGGAATGAGCAGTTCTTC. Its translation: CASSSTLAGNEQFF.

The chain recombines TRBV5-1 with TRBJ2-2; a possible D gene is TRBD1 (5 bases). This CDR3 spans 14 amino acids. In germline, CDR1 is SGHRS, CDR2 YFSETQ. V shed 4 bases and J shed 4 bases, with 11 bases lying between them. The CDR3 DNA reads TGCGCCAGCAGCCCAAACAGGATCACCGGGGAGCTGTTTTTT. As protein: CASSPNRITGELFF.

This chain connects TRBV4-2 to TRBJ1-5; D is unresolved. V was pared by 4 bases and J by 0 bases, with 10 bases between. The CDR3 runs 15 residues. CDR1 LGHNA and CDR2 YNFKEQ come from the germline V gene. In DNA form, the CDR3 reads TGTGCCAGCAGCCCCGGACTAAATAGCAATCAGCCCCAGCATTTT. Its protein is CASSPGLNSNQPQHF.

Comments on this clone: This sample also contains other DNA sequences that code for the same CDR3. The gene calls are TRBV30 and TRBJ1-3; no definite D call. Looked up from germline, CDR1 is GTSNPN and CDR2 is SVGIG (reference sequence). V was cut by 2 bases and J by 1 base, with 3 bases left in between. The CDR3 loop spans 12 amino acids. CDR3 sequence (DNA): TGTGCCTGGAGTCCGTCTGGAAACACCATATATTTT. The encoded protein is CAWSPSGNTIYF.

A single count supports this clone. The chain combines TRBV7-4 with TRBJ1-6; a possible D gene is TRBD1 (5 bases). The germline V and J ends were trimmed by 5 bases and 2 bases, with 28 bases remaining between them. The CDR3 spans 21 residues. Germline CDR1 SGHVT, CDR2 SQSDAQ. CDR3 region: CASSNREQHPRVGAYNSPLHF. The CDR3 nucleotides read TGTGCCAGCAGCAACCGGGAGCAACATCCAAGGGTGGGGGCCTATAATTCACCCCTCCACTTT.

This chain links TRBV7-8 with TRBJ2-7, with 8 bases lining up with TRBD1. In germline, CDR1 is SGHVS, CDR2 FQNEAQ. The CDR3 covers 15 residues. Trimming cost V 1 base and J 5 bases; bases outside gene matches: 7. Here the CDR3 reads CASSLDRGSYNEQYF. As DNA, the CDR3 is TGTGCCAGCAGCTTAGACAGGGGGAGCTACAACGAGCAGTACTTC. Drawing the rest from reference TRBV7-8 and TRBJ2-7, the complete variable domain is GAGVSQSPRYKVAKRGQDVALRCDPISGHVSLFWYQQALGQGPEFLTYFQNEAQLDKSGLPSDRFFAERPEGSVSTLKIQRTQQEDSAVYLCASSLDRGSYNEQYFGPGTRLTVT.

The rearrangement joins TRBV6-5 to TRBJ1-1; D ambiguous. This CDR3 region has 15 residues. The V gene's germline CDR1 is MNHEY and CDR2 SVGAGI. Trimming cost V 6 bases and J 1 base, with 15 bases left between them. The CDR3 DNA sequence: TGTGCCAGCAGAGATACAGCCATCCCGAACACTGAAGCTTTCTTT. This gives the protein CASRDTAIPNTEAFF.

The chain combines TRBV6-1 with TRBJ1-5; D gene unclear. The CDR3 consists of 13 residues. The germline V gene has CDR1 MNHNS and CDR2 SASEGT. Trimming took off 2 bases at V and 9 bases at J, with 11 bases between the two ends. The CDR3 DNA sequence: TGTGCCAGCAGTGAAAGGGAGCAGCGGCCCCAGCATTTT. As protein: CASSEREQRPQHF.

A remark on this clone: The same CDR3 arises from other DNA sequences in this sample as well. The chain carries TRBV5-1 and TRBJ2-2; no definite D call. The germline CDR1 and CDR2 sequences are SGHRS and YFSETQ. The CDR3 totals 15 residues. Trimming removed 0 bases at V and 2 bases at J, with 8 bases between. CDR3 region: CASSLGQSNTGELFF. The CDR3 DNA reads TGCGCCAGCAGCTTGGGGCAGAGCAACACCGGGGAGCTGTTTTTT. Based on the CDR3 plus reference TRBV5-1 and TRBJ2-2, the full variable domain is KAGVTQTPRYLIKTRGQQVTLSCSPISGHRSVSWYQQTPGQGLQFLFEYFSETQRNKGNFPGRFSGRQFSNSRSEMNVSTLELGDSALYLCASSLGQSNTGELFFGEGSRLTVL.

This chain joins TRBV27 and TRBJ2-7; D gene uncertain. Trimming took 4 bases from V and 6 from J, leaving 7 bases between them. The CDR3 is made up of 11 amino acids. Germline CDR1 is MNHEY and CDR2 is SMNVEV (reference sequence). CDR3 sequence reads: CASSSWGEQYF. The CDR3 nucleotides are TGTGCCAGCAGTTCCTGGGGCGAGCAGTACTTC.

This sequence joins TRBV7-2 and TRBJ2-7; D ambiguous. CDR1 is SGHTA, CDR2 FQGNSA, per germline. This CDR3 has 15 residues. V dropped 1 base and J dropped 4 bases, with 14 bases sitting between them. The CDR3 region has the DNA TGTGCCAGCAGCTTAGAGTTAGCTCGACCGTACGAGCAGTACTTC. Translated: CASSLELARPYEQYF.

V is TRBV5-6 and J is TRBJ2-7, with TRBD2 identical over 7 bases. The CDR3 is 14 residues long. V lost 4 bases and J lost 4; bases outside the gene matches: 8. CDR1 is SGHDT, CDR2 YYEEEE, per germline. CDR3 sequence (DNA): TGTGCCAGCAGCCGTCCGGCCGGGGGGTACGAGCAGTACTTC. Translating it yields CASSRPAGGYEQYF.

This chain uses TRBV5-8 with TRBJ2-7; the match to TRBD2 covers 14 bases. Germline V gene data show CDR1 as SGHTS and CDR2 as YDEGEE. V gave up 4 bases and J gave up 6 bases; unmatched junction bases: 6. The CDR3 is 15 residues long. The CDR3 DNA reads as TGTGCCAGCAGCCCTTCCGGGACTAGCGGGAGCGAGCAGTACTTC. Protein sequence: CASSPSGTSGSEQYF.

The chain couples TRBV9 to TRBJ2-1; possibly TRBD2 for D (5 bases). The CDR3 length is 11 residues. The ends were cut back, 7 bases at V and 9 bases at J, with 11 bases in the middle. Germline V lookup: CDR1 SGDLS, CDR2 YYNGEE. The CDR3 DNA is TGTGCCAGCGCGAGGGCGGTTGAGCAGTTCTTC. Translated: CASARAVEQFF.

The chain joins TRBV2 to TRBJ1-2, with a tentative D call TRBD1 (5 bases). The length of the CDR3 is 15 residues. CDR1 is SNHLY, CDR2 FYNNEI, per germline. The V gene lost 4 bases and the J gene lost 3 bases, with 15 bases spanning the gap. CDR3 protein: CASSAFQGGDYGYTF. CDR3 nucleotides: TGTGCCAGCAGTGCCTTTCAGGGTGGTGACTATGGCTACACCTTC.

This clone was recorded once. The CDR3 reads CASSSPGTVIYEQYF. The DNA for the CDR3 is TGTGCCAGCAGTTCCCCCGGGACAGTAATCTACGAGCAGTACTTC. This chain links TRBV28 with TRBJ2-7; 7 positions match TRBD1. Trimming removed 4 bases from V and 3 bases from J; junction bases left unmatched: 9. The CDR3 length is 15 residues. Looked up from germline, CDR1 is MDHEN and CDR2 is SYDVKM.

The chain has TRBV11-2 and TRBJ2-1; TRBD1 agrees at 7 bases. The CDR3 consists of 18 residues. Germline V gene lookup returns CDR1 SGHAT and CDR2 FQNNGV. The trim removed 0 bases at V and 6 bases at J, leaving 14 bases unmatched. Here the CDR3 DNA reads TGTGCCAGCAGCTTAGAAGGTGCTAGAGGGGGCGAAGTCAATGAGCAGTTCTTC. Translated, it gives CASSLEGARGGEVNEQFF.